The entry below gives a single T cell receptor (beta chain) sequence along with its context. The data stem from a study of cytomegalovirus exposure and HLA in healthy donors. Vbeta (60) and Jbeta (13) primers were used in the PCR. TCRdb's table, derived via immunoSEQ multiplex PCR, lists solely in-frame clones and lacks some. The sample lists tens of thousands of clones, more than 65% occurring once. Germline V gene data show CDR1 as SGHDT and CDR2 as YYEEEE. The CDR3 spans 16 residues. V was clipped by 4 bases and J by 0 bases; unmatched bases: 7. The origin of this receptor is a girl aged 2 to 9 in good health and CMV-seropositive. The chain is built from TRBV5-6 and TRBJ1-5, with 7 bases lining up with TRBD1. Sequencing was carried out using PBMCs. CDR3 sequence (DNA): TGTGCCAGCAGCGCGACAGGGTTGTATAGCAATCAGCCCCAGCATTTT. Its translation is CASSATGLYSNQPQHF.